This section outlines one T cell receptor (beta chain) sequence together with its context. Antigen: not known. Germline CDR1 reads SNHLY; CDR2 reads FYNNEI. Trimming left V 5 bases short and J 8 bases short, with 9 bases between. This CDR3 is built from 11 residues. Cells were stimulated with CMV-infected fibroblast lysates at 8 to 10 ug/mL. Memory cells lacking CD40L and CD69 with high CD45RO were sorted. The sample is drawn from a study of persistence of HIV-infected CD4 T cells. Whole-study context: Isolated cells were CMV- and HIV-1 Gag-responding CD4+ T cells.

General observations from the study: Compared with CD3/CD28-stimulated cells, CMV- and Gag-responding cells showed lower TCRbeta richness. Degenerate expanded CDR3beta sequences were enriched among CMV- and Gag-responding cells.

The immunoSEQ assay was version 4, run in survey mode. The table came from immunoSEQ multiplex PCR; TCRdb's copy has only in-frame clones and leaves some out. The sample lists more than 25,000 clones; 78% were seen once. V gene TRBV2 combines with J gene TRBJ1-2; possible D gene TRBD1, 5 bases. The starting material was CD4+ T cells sorted from PBMCs after roughly 18-hour stimulation, obtained from a patient who received antiretroviral therapy. This receptor was obtained from an adult woman with HIV who was CMV-seropositive. CDR3 sequence reads: CASSTQGGYTF. The CDR3 nucleotides are TGTGCCAGCAGTACGCAGGGAGGCTACACCTTC.